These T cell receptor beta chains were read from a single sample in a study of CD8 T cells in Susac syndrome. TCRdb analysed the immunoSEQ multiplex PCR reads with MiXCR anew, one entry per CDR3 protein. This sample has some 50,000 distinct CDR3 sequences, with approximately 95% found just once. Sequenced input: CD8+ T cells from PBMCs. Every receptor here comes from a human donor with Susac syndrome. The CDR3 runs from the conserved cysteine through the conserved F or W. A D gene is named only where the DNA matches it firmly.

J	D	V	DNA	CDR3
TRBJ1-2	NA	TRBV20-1	TGCAGTGCGCACCTACAGGGTACTAACTATGGCTACACCTTC	CSAHLQGTNYGYTF
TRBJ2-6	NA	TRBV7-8	TGTGCCAGCAGCTTAGTAGGGGCCACCAACGTCCTGACTTTC	CASSLVGATNVLTF
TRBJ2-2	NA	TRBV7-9	TGTGCCAGCAGCAGCCGGGACCGGAGGGGGGAGCTGTTTTTT	CASSSRDRRGELFF
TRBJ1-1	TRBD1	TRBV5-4	TGTGCCAGCAGCGCGAAACAGGGGACTGAAGCTTTCTTT	CASSAKQGTEAFF
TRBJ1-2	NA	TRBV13	TGTGCCAGCAGCAGCTATGGGGGAGCCCGGGCAGACGGCTACACCTTC	CASSSYGGARADGYTF
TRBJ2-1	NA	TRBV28	TGTGCCAGCATCAAACGGGGGTCTTACAATGAGCAGTTCTTC	CASIKRGSYNEQFF
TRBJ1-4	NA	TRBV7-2	TGTGCCAGCAGCCCCCTTGCAACTAATGAAAAACTGTTTTTT	CASSPLATNEKLFF
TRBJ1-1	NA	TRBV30	TGTGCCTGGACCCAAACGGGCACTGAAGCTTTCTTT	CAWTQTGTEAFF
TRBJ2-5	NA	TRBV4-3	TGCGCCAGCAGCCAAGACAGGAACGATCAAGAGACCCAGTACTTC	CASSQDRNDQETQYF
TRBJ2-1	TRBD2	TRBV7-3	TGTGCCAGCAGCCGTGGCTGGCGGGGGGCATACAATGAGCAGTTCTTC	CASSRGWRGAYNEQFF
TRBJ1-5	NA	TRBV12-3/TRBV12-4	TGTGCCAGCAGCCGTGGGGATTACGGTCAGCCCCAGCATTTT	CASSRGDYGQPQHF
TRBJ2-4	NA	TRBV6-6	TGTGCCAGCAGTTCAGCTTTAGTTCAGTACTTC	CASSSALVQYF